Listed here is a single T cell receptor (beta chain). The data are from a study of blood T cell repertoires in COVID-19. The germline gives CDR1 MNHEY, CDR2 SVGAGI. V was shortened by 3 bases and J by 8 bases, with 20 bases between the two germline ends. The CDR3 is 16 residues long. Participant age was roughly 18 to 90 years, and participants resided in 24 US areas. Recovered status applied to Cohort 3 donors who had two consecutive negative PCRs. It also applied to those with clearance or with symptom resolution. Original handling: It was from reference gene primer amplification that nucleated cell counts were estimated. TCRdb's copy holds only in-frame clones and misses some; the assay was immunoSEQ multiplex PCR. Clonal size and the V and J genes are those of that table, whereas D and trimming came from the DNA. The repertoire holds about 240,000 clones, about 89% seen once, with approximately 4.1% in the top ten.

Sequencing input: PBMCs or T cells enriched from blood (not recorded which). This chain connects TRBV6-5 to TRBJ2-1, with TRBD2 as a possible D gene (5 bases). This clonotype was sampled from a woman in her 30s who had recovered from COVID-19. Here the CDR3 DNA reads TGTGCCAGCAGTTATGGGTTGGACCCTCCGGAGGATGAGCAGTTCTTC. Protein sequence: CASSYGLDPPEDEQFF.